These 8 T cell receptor beta chains were all obtained from the same sample, sequenced in a study of blood T cell repertoires in COVID-19. TCRdb keeps only in-frame clones here, not all; method: immunoSEQ multiplex PCR. The sample contains about 100,000 clones, more than 70% of which appear only once. Sequenced input: peripheral blood. The receptors shown here come from a human donor in a cohort sampled during active COVID-19.

The chain links TRBV5-1 to TRBJ2-1; 8 bases map to TRBD2. The ends lost 5 bases at V and 5 bases at J; junction bases unmatched: 9. CDR1 is SGHRS, CDR2 YFSETQ, per germline. CDR3 size: 15 residues. CDR3 bases: TGCGCCAGCAGGAGGGAGGCGGGAGGCCACAATGAGCAGTTCTTC. This gives the protein CASRREAGGHNEQFF.

The CDR3 nucleotides are TGCGCCAGCAGTGTGGGGCTGAACACTGAAGCTTTCTTT. The encoded protein is CASSVGLNTEAFF. The J gene is TRBJ1-1, the V gene TRBV10-1; D is possibly TRBD1 (5 bases). CDR1 is WNHNN, CDR2 SYGVQD, per germline (reference sequence). This CDR3 comprises 13 residues. V was pared by 4 bases and J by 0 bases, with 6 bases between.

The V gene is TRBV5-4, the J gene TRBJ1-4, with TRBD1 matching over 11 bases. The CDR3 length is 17 residues. CDR1 SGHNT and CDR2 YYREEE come from the germline V gene (reference sequence). The J segment lost 0 bases and the V segment lost 5 bases, leaving 6 bases of the junction unmatched. The CDR3 DNA reads as TGTGCCAGCAGTGGGACAGGGGGATTTGCAACTAATGAAAAACTGTTTTTT. Protein sequence: CASSGTGGFATNEKLFF.

The chain couples TRBV19 to TRBJ2-7, with 8 bases lining up with TRBD1. Germline V lookup: CDR1 LNHDA, CDR2 SQIVND (reference sequence). V gave up 4 bases and J gave up 3 bases; unmatched junction bases: 5. This CDR3 contains 14 residues. CDR3 region: CASSNGQGVYEQYF. In DNA form, the CDR3 reads TGTGCCAGTAGTAACGGACAGGGAGTCTACGAGCAGTACTTC.

The rearrangement uses TRBV2 and TRBJ2-7; TRBD1 aligns across 9 bases. With V trimmed by 11 bases and J by 6 bases, 5 bases remained unmatched. CDR1 is SNHLY, CDR2 FYNNEI, per germline. The CDR3 runs to 11 residues. CDR3 coding DNA: TGTGCCGGCGGACAGGGGCGCGAGCAGTACTTC. As protein: CAGGQGREQYF.

This chain joins TRBV7-3 and TRBJ1-1; D perhaps matches TRBD1 (5 bases). Trimming pared 5 bases from V and 2 bases from J, leaving 12 bases between. Germline V gives CDR1 SGHTA, CDR2 FQGTGA. The length of the CDR3 is 14 residues. CDR3 DNA sequence: TGTGCCAGCAGCCCGAGAGGGACTAACACTGAAGCTTTCTTT. Residues: CASSPRGTNTEAFF.

This chain links TRBV28 with TRBJ2-1; D gene ambiguous. This CDR3 region has 14 residues. From germline, CDR1 is MDHEN and CDR2 SYDVKM. Trimming took 6 bases from V and 6 from J, leaving 15 bases between them. In DNA, the CDR3 is TGTGCCAGCAGATCTGCTGGGCTCACCAATGAGCAGTTCTTC. This encodes CASRSAGLTNEQFF.

CDR3 DNA: TGTGCCAGCAGCTCGACAGGGGAAAATTCACCCCTCCACTTT. It yields the protein CASSSTGENSPLHF. The chain recombines TRBV5-4 with TRBJ1-6; 8 bases line up with TRBD1. The length of the CDR3 is 14 residues. With V trimmed by 3 bases and J by 7 bases, 3 bases remained unmatched. CDR1 and CDR2 (germline): SGHNT, YYREEE (reference sequence).